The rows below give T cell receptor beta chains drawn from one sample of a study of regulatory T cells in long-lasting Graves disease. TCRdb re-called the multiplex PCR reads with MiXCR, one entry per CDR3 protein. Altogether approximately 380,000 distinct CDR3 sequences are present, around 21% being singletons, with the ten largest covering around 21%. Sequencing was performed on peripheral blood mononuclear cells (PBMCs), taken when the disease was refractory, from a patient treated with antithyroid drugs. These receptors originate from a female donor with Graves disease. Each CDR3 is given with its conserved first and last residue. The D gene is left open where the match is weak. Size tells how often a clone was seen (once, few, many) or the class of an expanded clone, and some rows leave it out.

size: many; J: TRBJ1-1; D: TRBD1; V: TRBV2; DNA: TGTGCCAGCAGCCTCAGGGGGGGGGCTGAAGCTTTCTTT; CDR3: CASSLRGGAEAFF
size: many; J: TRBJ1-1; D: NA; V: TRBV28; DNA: TGTGCCAGCAGTCCCCCCCCGGTAGGATACACTGAAGCTTTCTTT; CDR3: CASSPPPVGYTEAFF
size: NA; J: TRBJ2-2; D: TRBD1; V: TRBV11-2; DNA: TGTGCCAACAGCTTGACAGGGGGGACCGGGGAGCTGTTTTTT; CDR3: CANSLTGGTGELFF
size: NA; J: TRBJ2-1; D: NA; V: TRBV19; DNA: TGTGCCAGTAGTTACGCTAGCTCATACAATGAGCAGTTCTTC; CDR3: CASSYASSYNEQFF
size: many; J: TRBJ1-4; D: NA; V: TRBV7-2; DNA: TGTGCCAGCAGCTTAGCGGCGTCAGAAAAACTGTTTTTT; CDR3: CASSLAASEKLFF
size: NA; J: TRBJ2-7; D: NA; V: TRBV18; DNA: TGTGCCAGCTCACCAAGGATGGACTACGAGCAGTACTTC; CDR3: CASSPRMDYEQYF
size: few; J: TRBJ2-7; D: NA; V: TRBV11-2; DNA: TGTGCCAGCAGCTTAGTTGCTCCGGGTACCTACGAGCAGTACTTC; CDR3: CASSLVAPGTYEQYF
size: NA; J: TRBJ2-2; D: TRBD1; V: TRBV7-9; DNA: TGTGCCAGCACCGATGACAGGGGGCACAACACCGGGGAGCTGTTTTTT; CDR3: CASTDDRGHNTGELFF
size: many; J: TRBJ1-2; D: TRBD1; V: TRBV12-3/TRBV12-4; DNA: TGTGCCAGCAGTTTAGTAGGGGCGGACAGGGCTTATGGCTACACCTTC; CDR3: CASSLVGADRAYGYTF
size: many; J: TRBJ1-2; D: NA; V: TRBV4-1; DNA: TGCGCCAGCAGCCAAGAAGGACGGAATGGCTACACCTTC; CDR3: CASSQEGRNGYTF
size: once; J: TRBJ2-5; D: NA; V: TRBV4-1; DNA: TGCGCCAGCAGCCCGAGTTCCCTGCGGGGAGAGACCCAGTACTTC; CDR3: CASSPSSLRGETQYF
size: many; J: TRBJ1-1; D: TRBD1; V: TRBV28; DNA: TGTGCCAGCAGCATCGGGACAGGGTTGGTCACTGAAGCTTTCTTT; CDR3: CASSIGTGLVTEAFF
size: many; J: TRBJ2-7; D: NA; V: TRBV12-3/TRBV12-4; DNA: TGTGCCAGCAGGCTGGGGAGCGCCTACGAGCAGTACTTC; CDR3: CASRLGSAYEQYF
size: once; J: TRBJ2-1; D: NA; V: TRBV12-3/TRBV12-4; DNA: TGTGCCAGCAGTTTTTTGGAGGTTACCACCCTCTCCTACAATGAGCAGTTCTTC; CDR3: CASSFLEVTTLSYNEQFF
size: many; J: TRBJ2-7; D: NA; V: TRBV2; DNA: TGTGCCAGCAGTGAAGGGGGGAGAGGAGCCTACGAGCAGTACTTC; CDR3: CASSEGGRGAYEQYF